This entry lists 20 T cell receptor beta chains sequenced from one sample in a study of neoadjuvant anti-PD-1 for oral cavity cancer. Time point of the sample: after neoadjuvant nivolumab, at surgical resection. Assay: immunoSEQ multiplex PCR; the TCRdb copy retains only in-frame clones and omits some. This repertoire shows 20,000 to 30,000 clones, 26% found once; its top ten account for about 16%. The sequences come from tumor tissue, collected after nivolumab (anti-PD-1) treatment. Receptors originate from a person aged 35-79 years with oral cavity squamous cell carcinoma.

The gene calls are TRBV7-3 and TRBJ1-1; the D is unclear. CDR3 length equals 14 residues. V was pared by 4 bases and J by 1 base, with 10 bases between. Germline CDR1 reads SGHTA; CDR2 reads FQGTGA. The CDR3 DNA follows: TGTGCCAGCAGCTCCGGGCCCCCGAACACTGAAGCTTTCTTT. It yields the protein CASSSGPPNTEAFF. The full variable domain, with the rest looked up from reference TRBV7-3 and TRBJ1-1, is GAGVSQTPSNKVTEKGKYVELRCDPISGHTALYWYRQSLGQGPEFLIYFQGTGAADDSGLPNDRFFAVRPEGSVSTLKIQRTERGDSAVYLCASSSGPPNTEAFFGQGTRLTVV.

The rearrangement joins TRBV27 to TRBJ2-5; D perhaps matches TRBD1 (6 bases). The V gene's germline CDR1 is MNHEY and CDR2 SMNVEV (reference sequence). Trimming left V 4 bases short and J 0 bases short, with 6 bases between. This CDR3 is built from 13 residues. CDR3 amino acids: CASSSGDQETQYF. CDR3 coding DNA: TGTGCCAGCAGTTCAGGGGACCAAGAGACCCAGTACTTC.

This chain connects TRBV21-1 to TRBJ1-2; the table names TRBD1, a call not compared with the DNA. TRBV21-1 is recorded as a pseudogene. The CDR3 runs to 13 residues. The CDR3 region is CASSVGGYYGYTF. In DNA form, the CDR3 reads TGTGCCAGCAGCGTAGGGGGATACTATGGCTACACCTTC.

The chain has TRBV6-5 and TRBJ2-7; the D is unclear. Germline lookup yields CDR1 MNHEY and CDR2 SVGAGI. The ends were cut back, 2 bases at V and 2 bases at J, with 10 bases in the middle. There are 14 residues in the CDR3. CDR3 in DNA: TGTGCCAGCAGTTACGAAGACCCGGCCTACGAGCAGTACTTC. It encodes CASSYEDPAYEQYF.

The genes are TRBV7-7 and TRBJ2-3; a weak D match, TRBD2 (7 bases). CDR1 SSHAT and CDR2 FNYEAQ come from the germline V gene (reference sequence). The CDR3 length is 15 residues. V gave up 5 bases and J gave up 2 bases, with 14 bases separating them. DNA for the CDR3: TGTGCCAGCAGCATAGGGGGGGAGCCCACAGATACGCAGTATTTT. Its protein product is CASSIGGEPTDTQYF.

V and J are TRBV20-1 and TRBJ1-2, with D maybe TRBD1 (6 bases). The germline V gene has CDR1 DFQATT and CDR2 SNEGSKA (reference sequence). This CDR3 contains 10 residues. The CDR3 loop is CKTGGGGYTF. In DNA, the CDR3 is TGCAAGACAGGCGGTGGGGGCTACACCTTC.

The chain is built from TRBV30 and TRBJ2-3, with TRBD2 matching over 11 bases. The ends lost 3 bases at V and 1 base at J; junction bases unmatched: 0. Germline V CDR1 and CDR2: GTSNPN, SVGIG (reference sequence). The CDR3 contains 14 residues. The CDR3 is CAWRGLAGTDTQYF. CDR3 nucleotides: TGTGCCTGGAGGGGACTAGCGGGCACAGATACGCAGTATTTT. Full variable domain (remainder filled in from reference TRBV30 and TRBJ2-3): SQTIHQWPATLVQPVGSPLSLECTVEGTSNPNLYWYRQAAGRGLQLLFYSVGIGQISSEVPQNLSASRPQDRQFILSSKKLLLSDSGFYLCAWRGLAGTDTQYFGPGTRLTVL.

This clone was picked up one time. The gene calls are TRBV11-2 and TRBJ2-7; perhaps TRBD2 as D (5 bases). CDR1 and CDR2 from the germline V gene are SGHAT and FQNNGV. CDR3 length equals 14 residues. V was clipped by 6 bases and J by 0 bases, with 12 bases between them. The CDR3 DNA follows: TGTGCCAGCAGGGTAGGACTTAGCTCCTACGAGCAGTACTTC. Its protein product is CASRVGLSSYEQYF.

V is TRBV7-9 and J is TRBJ1-2; D not resolved. Trimming removed 1 base at V and 6 bases at J, with 12 bases between. CDR1 and CDR2 (germline): SEHNR, FQNEAQ (reference sequence). CDR3 size: 14 residues. CDR3 DNA: TGTGCCAGCAGCTTAGGCCCGGGGAGAGATGGCTACACCTTC. This gives the protein CASSLGPGRDGYTF.

V gene TRBV19 combines with J gene TRBJ1-1; a weak D match, TRBD1 (5 bases). The CDR3 is made up of 13 amino acids. With 3 bases removed from V and 1 base from J, the gap between germline ends came to 6 bases. From germline, CDR1 is LNHDA and CDR2 SQIVND (reference sequence). The CDR3 here is CASSIQGNTEAFF. CDR3 in DNA: TGTGCCAGTAGTATCCAGGGGAACACTGAAGCTTTCTTT.

In DNA, the CDR3 is TGTGCCAGCAGCTTTGGGGGGGCTTCGACCTACGAGCAGTACTTC. It encodes CASSFGGASTYEQYF. The chain is built from TRBV11-2 and TRBJ2-7, with D perhaps matching TRBD2 (7 bases). V was clipped by 3 bases and J by 2 bases, with 14 bases between them. The germline CDR1 and CDR2 sequences are SGHAT and FQNNGV. The length of the CDR3 is 15 residues.

This chain links TRBV7-9 with TRBJ1-2, with 8 bases aligning to TRBD1. Germline-derived CDR1 and CDR2 are SEHNR and FQNEAQ (reference sequence). The CDR3 is 14 amino acids. Trimming cost V 5 bases and J 2 bases; bases outside gene matches: 4. The CDR3 coding sequence is TGTGCCAGCAGCGTAGGACAGGGAAACTATGGCTACACCTTC. It is translated as CASSVGQGNYGYTF. Full variable domain (outside the CDR3, taken from reference TRBV7-9 and TRBJ1-2): DTGVSQNPRHKITKRGQNVTFRCDPISEHNRLYWYRQTLGQGPEFLTYFQNEAQLEKSRLLSDRFSAERPKGSFSTLEIQRTEQGDSAMYLCASSVGQGNYGYTFGSGTRLTVV.

The chain uses TRBV7-9 and TRBJ1-2, with 7 positions matching TRBD1. J lost 4 bases, V lost 1 base, and 3 bases had no gene match. This CDR3 comprises 14 residues. The germline gives CDR1 SEHNR, CDR2 FQNEAQ (reference sequence). Written as DNA, the CDR3 is TGTGCCAGCAGCTTAGGACAGGGAGTCTATGGCTACACCTTC. It yields the protein CASSLGQGVYGYTF.

There are a few counts of this clone. The chain carries TRBV5-4 and TRBJ2-6, with D unclear. Trimming cost V 3 bases and J 4 bases, with 14 bases left between them. Germline-derived CDR1 and CDR2 are SGHNT and YYREEE (reference sequence). CDR3 length: 16 amino acids. The CDR3 here is CASSSASFWGANVLTF. CDR3 bases: TGTGCCAGCAGCTCTGCCAGTTTTTGGGGGGCCAACGTCCTGACTTTC.

The chain employs TRBV4-2 and TRBJ2-6; D gene uncertain. The CDR3 is 14 amino acids. The V end lost 5 bases, the J end lost 0 bases, and 5 bases lay between the germline ends. Germline lookup yields CDR1 LGHNA and CDR2 YNFKEQ. The CDR3 DNA is TGTGCCAGCAGCTTACCCTCTGGGGCCAACGTCCTGACTTTC. As protein: CASSLPSGANVLTF.

V usage is TRBV7-9 and J usage is TRBJ1-6; a weak D match, TRBD1 (6 bases). The CDR3 is 15 residues long. CDR1 and CDR2 (germline): SEHNR, FQNEAQ (reference sequence). Between the trimmed V and J ends, which lost 6 bases and 8 bases, there was a span of 17 bases. In DNA form, the CDR3 reads TGTGCCAGCAGGGCAGACAGGCGAGGGTATTCACCCCTCCACTTT. Protein product: CASRADRRGYSPLHF. Supplemented by reference TRBV7-9 and TRBJ1-6, the full variable domain reads DTGVSQNPRHKITKRGQNVTFRCDPISEHNRLYWYRQTLGQGPEFLTYFQNEAQLEKSRLLSDRFSAERPKGSFSTLEIQRTEQGDSAMYLCASRADRRGYSPLHFGNGTRLTVT.

The chain links TRBV2 to TRBJ2-7; 13 nucleotides match TRBD2. From germline, CDR1 is SNHLY and CDR2 FYNNEI. The CDR3 runs to 16 residues. The V gene end was trimmed by 6 bases and the J gene end by 3 bases; junction bases not matched to a gene: 8. The CDR3 sequence: CASREPGTSGIYEQYF. The CDR3 DNA reads as TGTGCCAGCAGGGAACCCGGGACTAGCGGGATCTACGAGCAGTACTTC. Combining the CDR3 with reference TRBV2 and TRBJ2-7 gives the whole variable domain EPEVTQTPSHQVTQMGQEVILRCVPISNHLYFYWYRQILGQKVEFLVSFYNNEISEKSEIFDDQFSVERPDGSNFTLKIRSTKLEDSAMYFCASREPGTSGIYEQYFGPGTRLTVT.

The rearrangement links TRBV28 to TRBJ2-3; D is uncertain. This CDR3 comprises 13 residues. V lost 7 bases, J lost 0 bases, and 8 bases lay in between. Per germline, CDR1 MDHEN and CDR2 SYDVKM. The CDR3 nucleotides read TGTGCCAGCATACCGACTAGCACAGATACGCAGTATTTT. Protein product: CASIPTSTDTQYF.

The chain is built from TRBV9 and TRBJ2-2; perhaps TRBD2 as D (6 bases). Trimming removed 0 bases at V and 8 bases at J, with 17 bases between. CDR3 length equals 16 residues. The germline CDR1 and CDR2 sequences are SGDLS and YYNGEE. CDR3 region: CASSVDGTGLAGELFF. The DNA of the CDR3 is TGTGCCAGCAGCGTAGACGGGACTGGGCTGGCTGGGGAGCTGTTTTTT.

A few counts support this clone. The chain links TRBV5-6 to TRBJ1-2; TRBD1 aligns across 8 bases. The CDR3 has 12 residues. Germline V gene lookup returns CDR1 SGHDT and CDR2 YYEEEE. With 4 bases clipped from V and 13 bases from J, the junction kept 9 bases outside the gene matches. The DNA for the CDR3 is TGTGCCAGCAGCCTCAGACAGGGGCCCTGCACCTTC. Protein product: CASSLRQGPCTF.